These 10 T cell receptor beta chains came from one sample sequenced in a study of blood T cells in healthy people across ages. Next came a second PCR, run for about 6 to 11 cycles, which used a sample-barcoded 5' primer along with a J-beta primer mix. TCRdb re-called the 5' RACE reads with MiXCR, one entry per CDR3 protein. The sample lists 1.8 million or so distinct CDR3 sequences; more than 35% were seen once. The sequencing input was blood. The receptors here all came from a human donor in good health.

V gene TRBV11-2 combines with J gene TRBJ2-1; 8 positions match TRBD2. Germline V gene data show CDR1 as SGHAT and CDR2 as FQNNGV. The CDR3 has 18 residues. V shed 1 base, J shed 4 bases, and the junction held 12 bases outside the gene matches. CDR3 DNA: TGTGCCAGCAGCTTAGGAAGTAGGACTAGCCGAAGGTACAATGAGCAGTTCTTC. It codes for CASSLGSRTSRRYNEQFF.

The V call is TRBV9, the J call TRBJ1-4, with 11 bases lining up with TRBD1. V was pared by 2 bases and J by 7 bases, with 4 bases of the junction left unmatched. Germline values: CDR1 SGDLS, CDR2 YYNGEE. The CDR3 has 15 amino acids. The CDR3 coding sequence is TGTGCCAGCAGCGTGGCCGGGACAGGGGGTGAAAAACTGTTTTTT. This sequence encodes CASSVAGTGGEKLFF.

CDR3 region: CASSPRSGGYTF. CDR3 sequence (DNA): TGTGCCAGCAGCCCGAGGTCGGGAGGCTACACCTTC. The chain carries TRBV7-2 and TRBJ1-2; D gene uncertain. V was clipped by 5 bases and J by 8 bases, with 12 bases between them. There are 12 residues in the CDR3. CDR1 and CDR2 from the germline V gene are SGHTA and FQGNSA.

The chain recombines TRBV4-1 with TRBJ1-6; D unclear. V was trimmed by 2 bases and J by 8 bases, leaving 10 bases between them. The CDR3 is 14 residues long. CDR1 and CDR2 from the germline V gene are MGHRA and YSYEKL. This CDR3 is CASSQPYPDSPLHF. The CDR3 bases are TGCGCCAGCAGCCAACCATATCCTGATTCACCCCTCCACTTT.

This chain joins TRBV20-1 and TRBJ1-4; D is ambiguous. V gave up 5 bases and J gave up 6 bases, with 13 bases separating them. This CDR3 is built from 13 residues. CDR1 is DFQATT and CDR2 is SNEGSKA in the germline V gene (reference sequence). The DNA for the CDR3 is TGCAGTGCTGCCGATACCCTCCATGAAAAACTGTTTTTT. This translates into CSAADTLHEKLFF.

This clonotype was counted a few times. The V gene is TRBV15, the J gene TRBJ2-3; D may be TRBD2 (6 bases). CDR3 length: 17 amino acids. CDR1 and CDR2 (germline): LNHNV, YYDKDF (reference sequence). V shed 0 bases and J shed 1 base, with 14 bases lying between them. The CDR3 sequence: CATSRDAGRPRTDTQYF. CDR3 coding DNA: TGTGCCACCAGCAGAGACGCAGGGAGGCCCCGCACAGATACGCAGTATTTT.

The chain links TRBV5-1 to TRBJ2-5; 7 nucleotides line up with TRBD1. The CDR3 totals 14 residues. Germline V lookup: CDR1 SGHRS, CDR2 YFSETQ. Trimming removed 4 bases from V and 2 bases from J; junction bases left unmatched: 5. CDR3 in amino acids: CASSQGQQQETQYF. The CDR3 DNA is TGCGCCAGCAGCCAGGGACAGCAACAAGAGACCCAGTACTTC.

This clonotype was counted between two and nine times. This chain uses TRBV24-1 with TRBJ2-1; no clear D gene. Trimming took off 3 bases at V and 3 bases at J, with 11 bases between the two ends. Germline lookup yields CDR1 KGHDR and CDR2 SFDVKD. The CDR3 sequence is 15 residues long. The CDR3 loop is CATSDRTLLYNEQFF. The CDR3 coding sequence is TGTGCCACCAGTGATCGGACCCTACTCTACAATGAGCAGTTCTTC.

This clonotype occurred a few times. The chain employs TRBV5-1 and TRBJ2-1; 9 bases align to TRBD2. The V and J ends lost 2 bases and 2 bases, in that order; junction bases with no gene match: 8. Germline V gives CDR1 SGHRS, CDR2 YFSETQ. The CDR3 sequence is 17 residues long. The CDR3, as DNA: TGCGCCAGCAGCTTCTTTCTAGCGGGGACAACCTACAATGAGCAGTTCTTC. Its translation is CASSFFLAGTTYNEQFF.

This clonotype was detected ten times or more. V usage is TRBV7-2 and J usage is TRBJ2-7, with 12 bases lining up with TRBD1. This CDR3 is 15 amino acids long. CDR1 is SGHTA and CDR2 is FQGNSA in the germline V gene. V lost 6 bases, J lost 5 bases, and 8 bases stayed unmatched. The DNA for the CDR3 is TGTGCCAGCAGTACTCTGGGACAGGGGGCGAACGAGCAGTACTTC. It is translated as CASSTLGQGANEQYF. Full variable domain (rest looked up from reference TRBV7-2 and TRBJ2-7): GAGVSQSPSNKVTEKGKDVELRCDPISGHTALYWYRQSLGQGLEFLIYFQGNSAPDKSGLPSDRFSAERTGGSVSTLTIQRTQQEDSAVYLCASSTLGQGANEQYFGPGTRLTVT.